This T cell receptor (beta chain) was obtained from a study of blood T cell repertoires in COVID-19. Study as a whole: Sources were T cells, B-cell-depleted T cells, or PBMCs; the material itself was cDNA or gDNA.

Enrollment of patients from Seattle took place during active infection, with longitudinal follow-up. With 4 bases removed from V and 4 bases from J, the gap between germline ends came to 15 bases. Germline V gene lookup returns CDR1 SGHNT and CDR2 YYREEE (reference sequence). CDR3 length: 14 residues. The protocol was immunoSEQ multiplex PCR, while the TCRdb copy is restricted to in-frame clones and leaves out a portion. The sample carries 150,000 to 200,000 clones, about 92% recorded once. The rearrangement uses TRBV5-4 and TRBJ2-7; TRBD1 might be the D (6 bases). Source material: peripheral blood. The receptor's source is a woman aged 55-75 years with COVID-19, enrolled during active disease. The CDR3 protein is CASSTNTGSYEQYF. The CDR3, as DNA: TGTGCCAGCAGCACGAATACAGGGTCGTACGAGCAGTACTTC.